This T cell receptor beta chain was captured in a study of response to subunit inactivated influenza vaccine. TCRdb ran MiXCR on the RT-PCR reads and lists one entry per CDR3 protein. The data show around 500,000 distinct CDR3 sequences, roughly 9.7% seen once. The CDR3 consists of 14 residues. The V and J ends lost 4 bases and 4 bases respectively, with 14 bases between them. Germline V gives CDR1 SGHDT, CDR2 YYEEEE. Study results and caveats: A suggestion made by the authors is that each seasonal influenza vaccination recruits few new T cells.

About this clonotype itself: What it binds is not known.

The clonotype comes from a man aged 50-60 years who received an inactivated influenza vaccine. This specimen was PBMCs from blood, taken 45 days after vaccination. The gene calls are TRBV5-6 and TRBJ1-2; perhaps TRBD1 as D (6 bases). The CDR3 DNA is TGTGCCAGCAGCGACCCAGGGGAGGCCTATGGCTACACCTTC. Amino acid sequence: CASSDPGEAYGYTF.